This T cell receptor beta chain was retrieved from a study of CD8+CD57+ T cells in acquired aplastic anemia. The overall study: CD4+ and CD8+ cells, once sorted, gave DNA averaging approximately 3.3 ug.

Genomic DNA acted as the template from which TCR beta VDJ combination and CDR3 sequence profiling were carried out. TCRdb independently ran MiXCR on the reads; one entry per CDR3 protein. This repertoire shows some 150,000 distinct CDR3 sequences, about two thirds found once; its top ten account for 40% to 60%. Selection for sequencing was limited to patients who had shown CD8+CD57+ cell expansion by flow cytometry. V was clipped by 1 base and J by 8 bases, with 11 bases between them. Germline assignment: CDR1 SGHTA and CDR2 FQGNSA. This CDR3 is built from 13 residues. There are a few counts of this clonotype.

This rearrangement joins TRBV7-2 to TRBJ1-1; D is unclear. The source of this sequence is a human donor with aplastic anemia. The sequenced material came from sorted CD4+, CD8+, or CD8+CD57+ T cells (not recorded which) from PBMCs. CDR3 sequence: CASSLELPREAFF. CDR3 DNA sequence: TGTGCCAGCAGCTTAGAGCTACCAAGAGAAGCTTTCTTT.